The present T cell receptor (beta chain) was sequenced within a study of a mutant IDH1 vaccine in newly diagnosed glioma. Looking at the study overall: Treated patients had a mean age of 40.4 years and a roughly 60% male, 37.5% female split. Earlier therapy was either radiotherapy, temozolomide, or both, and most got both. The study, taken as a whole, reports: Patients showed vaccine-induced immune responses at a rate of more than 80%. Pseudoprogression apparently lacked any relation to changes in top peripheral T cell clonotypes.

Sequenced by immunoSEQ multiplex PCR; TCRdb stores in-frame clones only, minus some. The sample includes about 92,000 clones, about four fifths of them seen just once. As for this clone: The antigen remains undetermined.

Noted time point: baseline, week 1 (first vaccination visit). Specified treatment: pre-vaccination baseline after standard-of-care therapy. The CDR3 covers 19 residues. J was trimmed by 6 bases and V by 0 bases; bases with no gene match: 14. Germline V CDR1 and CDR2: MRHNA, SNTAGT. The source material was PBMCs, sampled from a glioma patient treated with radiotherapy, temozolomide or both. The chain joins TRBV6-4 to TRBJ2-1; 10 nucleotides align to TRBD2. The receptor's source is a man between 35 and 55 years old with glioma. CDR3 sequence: CASSDSPLAGVTKGNEQFF. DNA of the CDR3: TGTGCCAGCAGTGACTCCCCTCTAGCGGGAGTAACAAAGGGCAATGAGCAGTTCTTC.